The entry below describes one T cell receptor (beta chain). Its antigen is unidentified. No patient had autoimmune disease or received systemic immunosuppression. Only in-frame clones appear in the TCRdb table, and some are missing; sequencing was by immunoSEQ multiplex PCR. The repertoire consists of fewer than 80,000 clones, with approximately 83% occurring once and the leading ten covering 0.65% to 0.9%. This record belongs to a study of OX40 agonist ivuxolimab in advanced cancers. Study-wide results and limits: Expanded clones belonging to CD8+ T cells outnumbered, on average, those of CD4+.

CDR1 and CDR2 (germline): SGHRS, YFSETQ. V trimming: 3 bases; J trimming: 2 bases; junction bases outside the gene matches: 10. The CDR3 length is 18 residues. Source: CD4+ or CD8+ T cells sorted from blood, taken in a trial of the OX40 agonist ivuxolimab. This receptor was obtained from an adult with an advanced solid tumor such as melanoma, head and neck, liver or kidney cancer. The chain recombines TRBV5-1 with TRBJ2-7; 14 bases map to TRBD2. CDR3 region: CASSSSGLAGETPYEQYF. For the CDR3, the DNA is TGCGCCAGCAGCTCCTCGGGACTAGCGGGGGAGACTCCCTACGAGCAGTACTTC.